This entry concerns a single TCR beta chain. TCRdb independently ran MiXCR on the PCR reads; one entry per CDR3 protein. The table has some 3,500 distinct CDR3 sequences, 25% to 30% seen once. This record comes from a study of CXCR3 chemokines and chemotherapy response in bladder cancer. The CDR3 spans 12 residues. Germline lookup yields CDR1 MGHDK and CDR2 SYGVNS. Trimming shortened V by 3 bases and J by 3 bases, and 5 bases separated the two germline ends. The chain uses TRBV25-1 and TRBJ1-2; D gene uncertain. The receptor was isolated from a human donor with bladder cancer that did not respond to neoadjuvant chemotherapy. The sample here was taken from a patient whose treatment included neoadjuvant chemotherapy. Written as DNA, the CDR3 is TGTGCCAGCAGTGACGGCTACTATGGCTACACCTTC. It encodes CASSDGYYGYTF.